A few counts support the clone carrying this T cell receptor beta chain. What it recognizes is unknown. PCR was performed a second time for about 6 to 12 cycles using a sample-barcoded 5' primer and a J-beta primer mix. Each single sample gave us at least 3 million CDR3-containing paired-end reads. TCRdb used MiXCR to reprocess the 5' RACE reads, holding one entry per CDR3 protein. The sample carries about 1.4 million distinct CDR3 sequences, 59% recorded once. The data were obtained in a study of blood T cells in healthy people across ages. The CDR3 extends over 15 amino acids. V gave up 8 bases and J gave up 1 base, with 18 bases separating them. Germline CDR1 and CDR2: MNHEY and SMNVEV (reference sequence). Broader study findings: Estimates of diversity drawn from one million T cells were considered underestimates. Unknown CMV status may confound age-related changes in expanded clones. Age brought a roughly linear fall in TCR beta diversity measured per million T cells.

This clonotype originated in a man younger than 30 in good health. This chain links TRBV27 with TRBJ2-7; D might be TRBD1 (7 bases). Sequences were obtained from blood. In DNA form, the CDR3 reads TGTGCCAGCGGATTCCCCAGGGGGGAGTCCTACGAGCAGTACTTC. Translated: CASGFPRGESYEQYF.